This record concerns one T cell receptor beta chain sequence. Its antigen is unidentified. This specimen comes from a study of T cell responses to AZD1222 COVID-19 vaccine. Background on the study: Whether given at about 4 or about 12 weeks, second doses were pooled. General study points: Baseline seropositives among AZD1222 recipients totaled only five or six. It should be noted that donors were predominantly white British and more often female, and clonal diversity was possibly underestimated. Within unmutated variant regions lay the reported targets of nearly half of spike-specific TCRs.

Here immunoSEQ multiplex PCR was the method, and the copy in TCRdb shows in-frame clones only, minus some. The sample holds approximately 140,000 clones, 91% seen once. V shed 1 base and J shed 6 bases, with 10 bases lying between them. This CDR3 comprises 14 residues. The germline V gene has CDR1 MDHEN and CDR2 SYDVKM. The TCR was taken from an adult in good health. The material was peripheral blood, obtained on day 0 of AZD1222 vaccination. The chain combines TRBV28 with TRBJ1-5, with TRBD1 as a possible D gene (5 bases). The CDR3: CASSLSGSSQPQHF. CDR3 in DNA: TGTGCCAGCAGTTTATCAGGGTCCAGTCAGCCCCAGCATTTT.